This T cell receptor beta chain was captured in a study of T cells in Graves' hyperthyroidism and ophthalmopathy. Amplification targeted TCR beta CDR3 regions from RNA transcripts. An initial round of RT-PCR targeting the TCR CDR3 relied on the HTBI primer set. TCRdb fed the multiplex PCR reads into MiXCR, producing one record per CDR3 protein. The sample records about 570,000 distinct CDR3 sequences, about 45% being singletons. This clonotype was detected ten times or more. The germline gene is not matched at one end of the junction; a read error may be the cause. CDR1 is SGHNT, CDR2 YYREEE, per germline (reference sequence). CDR3 length: 15 amino acids.

Material: peripheral blood or thyroid tissue (not recorded which). The V gene is TRBV5-4, the J gene TRBJ1-1, with 8 bases lining up with TRBD1. The receptor's source is an adult woman with Graves' disease, either hyperthyroidism or ophthalmopathy (not recorded which). CDR3 nucleotide sequence: TGTGTCAGCAGCTCCAGGACAGGGCTTGGCGCTGAAGCTTTCTTT. Its protein product is CVSSSRTGLGAEAFF.